The clone carrying this TCR beta chain was recorded at least ten times. A second PCR, run for about 7 to 11 cycles, used a sample-barcoded 5' primer plus a J-beta primer mix. Each CDR3 protein gets one entry after TCRdb re-called the 5' RACE reads with MiXCR. This table has hundreds of thousands of distinct CDR3 sequences, around 28% appearing once. This sample is drawn from a study of blood T cells in healthy people across ages. Germline-derived CDR1 and CDR2 are DFQATT and SNEGSKA (reference sequence). This CDR3 is built from 14 residues. The V end lost 1 base, the J end lost 5 bases, and 14 bases lay between the germline ends.

This TCR came from a woman of 80 years or more in good health. The sequenced sample was blood. J is TRBJ2-5 and V is TRBV20-1, with D perhaps TRBD1 (6 bases). The CDR3 sequence: CSARGGQNWETQYF. The CDR3, as DNA: TGCAGTGCTAGAGGGGGACAAAATTGGGAGACCCAGTACTTC.